This T cell receptor (beta chain) was found in a study of blood T cell repertoires in COVID-19. Study at large: Spain, Italy and the United States supplied samples that represented acute and convalescent COVID-19.

The assay was immunoSEQ multiplex PCR, and TCRdb's table has in-frame clones only and misses some. The sample includes roughly 76,000 clones, approximately 90% seen only once; the top ten take approximately 1%. V lost 4 bases and J lost 4, with 11 bases in between. CDR1 and CDR2 from the germline V gene are ENHRY and SYGVKD. The CDR3 is 14 residues long. The chain is built from TRBV10-3 and TRBJ1-5; D remains unclear. This clonotype originated in a woman between 50 and 59 years old with acute COVID-19. Sequenced input: PBMCs or T cells enriched from blood (not recorded which). The CDR3 here is CAISASGLNQPQHF. The CDR3 DNA reads as TGTGCCATCAGTGCCTCTGGGCTAAATCAGCCCCAGCATTTT.